Below, one TCR beta chain is given with its context. Antigen specificity is unknown. The data derive from a study of Graves' ophthalmopathy and Graves' hyperthyroidism. General study findings and limits: Appearing in blood as well were most expanded thyroid clonotypes above 0.001 frequency.

Between the trimmed V and J ends, which lost 5 bases and 10 bases, there was a span of 9 bases. CDR3 length equals 12 residues. Germline CDR1 reads LNHDA; CDR2 reads SQIVND (reference sequence). RNA transcripts were the template, and TCR beta CDR3 regions were amplified from them. HTBI primers served in a first-round RT-PCR, which a second-round multiplex PCR followed. TCRdb called the multiplex PCR reads again in MiXCR, with one record for every CDR3 protein. The sample has about 210,000 distinct CDR3 sequences, approximately 28% seen once; the top ten hold approximately 9.6%. Reliance was placed on clinical symptoms, serum thyroxine, TRAb, thyroid ultrasound and orbital computed tomography for diagnosis. PBMCs originated in less than 11 ml of fresh peripheral blood.

The sequence was obtained from a man aged 45 to 65 with Graves' ophthalmopathy. The specimen was peripheral blood. V and J are TRBV19 and TRBJ1-6; D is uncertain. The DNA for the CDR3 is TGTGCCAGTAGTGCGATTCGGTCACCCCTCCACTTT. Amino acids: CASSAIRSPLHF.